These 15 T cell receptor beta chains share one sample of origin, sequenced in a study of shared clonotypes between healthy human individuals. The table came from immunoSEQ multiplex PCR; TCRdb's copy has only in-frame clones and leaves some out. The sample lists around 510,000 clones, approximately 95% occurring once. The sequencing input was naive CD4+ T cells sorted from blood. The subset is: CD45RA+ positively selected. The source of these receptors is a woman aged 30 to 39 in good health.

The chain employs TRBV5-1 and TRBJ1-5; possible D gene TRBD1, 5 bases. The CDR3 length is 15 residues. Germline V gene lookup returns CDR1 SGHRS and CDR2 YFSETQ. Trimming left V 0 bases short and J 4 bases short, with 11 bases between. The CDR3 loop reads CASSLGAGQNQPQHF. CDR3 coding DNA: TGCGCCAGCAGCTTGGGTGCAGGGCAAAATCAGCCCCAGCATTTT. The full variable domain, rest sourced from reference TRBV5-1 and TRBJ1-5, is KAGVTQTPRYLIKTRGQQVTLSCSPISGHRSVSWYQQTPGQGLQFLFEYFSETQRNKGNFPGRFSGRQFSNSRSEMNVSTLELGDSALYLCASSLGAGQNQPQHFGDGTRLSIL.

This clone was seen once. This chain connects TRBV5-1 to TRBJ2-4; TRBD2 matches at 13 bases. Unmatched junction bases numbered 4, after V lost 2 bases and J lost 5 bases. The length of the CDR3 is 16 residues. Germline assignment: CDR1 SGHRS and CDR2 YFSETQ. The CDR3 DNA reads as TGCGCCAGCAGCTTACTAGCGGGAGGGCCACAAAACATTCAGTACTTC. This gives the protein CASSLLAGGPQNIQYF.

V gene TRBV6-1 combines with J gene TRBJ2-4; D is unresolved. The CDR3 has 15 residues. V was trimmed by 1 base and J by 3 bases, leaving 10 bases between them. CDR1 is MNHNS and CDR2 is SASEGT in the germline V gene. CDR3 nucleotide sequence: TGTGCCAGCAGTGAAGGAATGGGCCGCAAAAACATTCAGTACTTC. Protein: CASSEGMGRKNIQYF.

This clone was picked up one time. The V call is TRBV20-1, the J call TRBJ1-2; possibly TRBD1 for D (5 bases). The germline V and J ends were trimmed by 3 bases and 8 bases, with 10 bases remaining between them. The germline V gene has CDR1 DFQATT and CDR2 SNEGSKA (reference sequence). This CDR3 comprises 11 residues. This CDR3 reads CSASSGNGYTF. In DNA, the CDR3 is TGCAGTGCTAGTTCAGGGAACGGCTACACCTTC.

The chain joins TRBV14 to TRBJ2-7; D perhaps matches TRBD1 (5 bases). Trimming removed 4 bases at V and 4 bases at J, with 17 bases between. The V gene's germline CDR1 is SGHDN and CDR2 FVKESK. This CDR3 has 15 residues. The CDR3: CASSLGRAPIYEQYF. As DNA, the CDR3 is TGTGCCAGCAGCCTCGGCAGGGCGCCTATTTACGAGCAGTACTTC.

V and J are TRBV11-2 and TRBJ2-7; D is unclear. The germline V and J ends were trimmed by 0 bases and 0 bases, with 9 bases remaining between them. CDR3 size: 15 residues. The germline V gene encodes CDR1 SGHAT and CDR2 FQNNGV. The CDR3 DNA is TGTGCCAGCAGCTTAGAACCAGGTAACTCCTACGAGCAGTACTTC. Amino acid sequence: CASSLEPGNSYEQYF.

CDR3 in amino acids: CASSLSTVGGYTF. CDR3 DNA: TGCGCCAGCAGCTTGAGTACCGTAGGTGGCTACACCTTC. J is TRBJ1-2 and V is TRBV5-1; no definite D call. V shed 1 base and J shed 7 bases, with 11 bases lying between them. Germline V CDR1 and CDR2: SGHRS, YFSETQ. This CDR3 is built from 13 residues. Supplemented by reference TRBV5-1 and TRBJ1-2, the full variable domain reads KAGVTQTPRYLIKTRGQQVTLSCSPISGHRSVSWYQQTPGQGLQFLFEYFSETQRNKGNFPGRFSGRQFSNSRSEMNVSTLELGDSALYLCASSLSTVGGYTFGSGTRLTVV.

This chain joins TRBV28 and TRBJ1-5; D unclear. The CDR3 sequence is 12 residues long. Looked up from germline, CDR1 is MDHEN and CDR2 is SYDVKM. V shed 8 bases and J shed 3 bases, with 8 bases lying between them. The CDR3 is CASGYFNQPQHF. As DNA, the CDR3 is TGTGCCAGCGGATACTTCAATCAGCCCCAGCATTTT. The entire variable domain, with the rest obtained from reference TRBV28 and TRBJ1-5, is as follows: DVKVTQSSRYLVKRTGEKVFLECVQDMDHENMFWYRQDPGLGLRLIYFSYDVKMKEKGDIPEGYSVSREKKERFSLILESASTNQTSMYLCASGYFNQPQHFGDGTRLSIL.

The genes are TRBV7-8 and TRBJ2-6, with 9 bases that match TRBD2. This CDR3 is 14 amino acids long. The germline CDR1 and CDR2 sequences are SGHVS and FQNEAQ. The junction had 4 bases not matched to a gene; V was cut back by 8 bases and J by 5 bases. The CDR3 sequence is CASRLAGRANVLTF. CDR3 nucleotide sequence: TGTGCCAGCCGCCTAGCGGGAAGGGCCAACGTCCTGACTTTC.

This clone was seen once. The chain recombines TRBV28 with TRBJ2-7; 7 nucleotides agree with TRBD1. The ends lost 4 bases at V and 4 bases at J; junction bases unmatched: 7. Germline V gene sequence: CDR1 MDHEN, CDR2 SYDVKM. The CDR3 loop spans 14 amino acids. As DNA, the CDR3 is TGTGCCAGCAGTTCGGGGACAGTGTTATACGAGCAGTACTTC. It translates to CASSSGTVLYEQYF.

J is TRBJ2-1 and V is TRBV6-1; the D gene is possibly TRBD2 (7 bases). The CDR3 has 14 residues. Trimming cost V 6 bases and J 8 bases, with 17 bases left between them. Germline CDR1 MNHNS, CDR2 SASEGT. In nucleotides, the CDR3 is TGTGCCAGCAGGAAGGGAGGGGGGGTGGATGAGCAGTTCTTC. It specifies CASRKGGGVDEQFF.

The rearrangement links TRBV5-4 to TRBJ2-7; D remains unclear. There are 16 residues in the CDR3. V lost 0 bases and J lost 0, with 13 bases in between. The germline CDR1 and CDR2 sequences are SGHNT and YYREEE (reference sequence). CDR3 protein: CASSLDPDPLSYEQYF. The CDR3 DNA is TGTGCCAGCAGCTTGGATCCCGATCCGCTCTCCTACGAGCAGTACTTC.

The V and J genes are TRBV5-8 and TRBJ1-5; D is undetermined. Germline loops: CDR1 SGHTS, CDR2 YDEGEE. This CDR3 has 13 amino acids. V was cut by 3 bases and J by 5 bases, with 9 bases left in between. The CDR3 is CASSYNRDQPQHF. CDR3 in DNA: TGTGCCAGCAGCTACAACAGAGATCAGCCCCAGCATTTT.

The chain joins TRBV2 to TRBJ1-3; D unclear. V was shortened by 2 bases and J by 2 bases, with 7 bases between the two germline ends. The CDR3 length is 14 residues. CDR1 SNHLY and CDR2 FYNNEI come from the germline V gene. CDR3 amino acids: CASSEWRTGNTIYF. CDR3 DNA sequence: TGTGCCAGCAGTGAATGGAGGACTGGAAACACCATATATTTT.

The genes are TRBV5-4 and TRBJ1-4, with TRBD1 identical over 10 bases. The germline gives CDR1 SGHNT, CDR2 YYREEE (reference sequence). CDR3 size: 15 residues. Trimming at V came to 6 bases and at J to 6 bases, leaving 8 bases not matched to a gene. The CDR3 protein is CASKKAGQGHEKLFF. CDR3 DNA sequence: TGTGCCAGCAAAAAAGCGGGACAGGGGCATGAAAAACTGTTTTTT.